This T cell receptor (beta chain) came from a study of read filtering for tumor transcriptome and immune sequencing. Study-wide context: Among patients, under 20 were male and around 15 female, aged about 40 to 90 (mean around 68). By R-ISS, stages I, II and III held about 8, 15 and 7 patients.

Molecular barcoded adaptors covering alpha/delta and beta/gamma chains were used on around 370 ng RNA. A single record per CDR3 protein comes from TCRdb applying MiXCR to the reads. The sample shows around 130,000 distinct CDR3 sequences, about an eighth of them seen only once. Trimming took off 6 bases at V and 5 bases at J, with 12 bases between the two ends. This CDR3 is built from 13 residues. CDR1 is SNHLY and CDR2 is FYNNEI in the germline V gene. This clonotype came up many times. The TCR was taken from a donor at least 40 years old with multiple myeloma. The genes are TRBV2 and TRBJ2-3; D remains ambiguous. Material: a population of CD138-negative cells sorted from bone marrow. CDR3 protein: CASSRDWGDTQYF. The CDR3, as DNA: TGTGCCAGCAGCCGCGACTGGGGAGATACGCAGTATTTT.